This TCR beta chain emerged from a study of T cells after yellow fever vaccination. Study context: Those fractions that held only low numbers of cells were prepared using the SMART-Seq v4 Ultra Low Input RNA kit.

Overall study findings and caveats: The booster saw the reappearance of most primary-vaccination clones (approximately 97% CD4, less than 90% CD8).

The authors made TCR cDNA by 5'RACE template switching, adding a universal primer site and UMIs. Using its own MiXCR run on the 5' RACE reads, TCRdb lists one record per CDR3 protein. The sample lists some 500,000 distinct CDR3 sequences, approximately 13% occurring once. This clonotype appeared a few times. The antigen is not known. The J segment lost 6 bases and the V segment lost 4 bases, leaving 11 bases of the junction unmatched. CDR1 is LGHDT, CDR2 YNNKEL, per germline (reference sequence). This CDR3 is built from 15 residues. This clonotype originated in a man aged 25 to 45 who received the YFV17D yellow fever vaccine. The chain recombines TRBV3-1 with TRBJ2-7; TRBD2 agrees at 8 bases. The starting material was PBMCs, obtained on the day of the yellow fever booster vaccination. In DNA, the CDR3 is TGTGCCAGCAGCCCCCCCGCTGGCGGGAGGACCGAGCAGTACTTC. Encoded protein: CASSPPAGGRTEQYF.